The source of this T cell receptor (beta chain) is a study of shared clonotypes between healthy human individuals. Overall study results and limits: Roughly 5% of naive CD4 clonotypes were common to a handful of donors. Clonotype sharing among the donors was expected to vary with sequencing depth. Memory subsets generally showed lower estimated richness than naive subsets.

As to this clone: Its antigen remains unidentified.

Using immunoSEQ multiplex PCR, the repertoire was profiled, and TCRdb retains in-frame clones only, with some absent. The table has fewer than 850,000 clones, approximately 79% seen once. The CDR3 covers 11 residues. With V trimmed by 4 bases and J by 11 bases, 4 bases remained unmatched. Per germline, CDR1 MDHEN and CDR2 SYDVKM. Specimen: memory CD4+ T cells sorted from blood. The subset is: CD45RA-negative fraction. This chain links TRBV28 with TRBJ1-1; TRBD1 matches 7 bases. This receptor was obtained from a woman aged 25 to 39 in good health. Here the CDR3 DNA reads TGTGCCAGCAGTTCGAGGGGGCCGGCTTTCTTT. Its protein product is CASSSRGPAFF.